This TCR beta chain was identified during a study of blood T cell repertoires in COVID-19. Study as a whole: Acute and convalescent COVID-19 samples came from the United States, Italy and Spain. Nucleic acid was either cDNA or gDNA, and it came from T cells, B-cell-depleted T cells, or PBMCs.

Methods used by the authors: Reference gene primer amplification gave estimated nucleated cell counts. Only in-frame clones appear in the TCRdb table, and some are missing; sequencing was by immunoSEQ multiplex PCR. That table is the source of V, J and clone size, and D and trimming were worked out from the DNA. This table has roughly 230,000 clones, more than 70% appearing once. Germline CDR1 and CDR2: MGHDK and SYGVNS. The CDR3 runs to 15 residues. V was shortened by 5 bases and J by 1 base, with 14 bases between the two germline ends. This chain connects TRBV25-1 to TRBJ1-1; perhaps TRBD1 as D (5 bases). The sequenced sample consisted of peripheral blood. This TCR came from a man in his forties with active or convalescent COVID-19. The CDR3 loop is CASSTQGFQNTEAFF. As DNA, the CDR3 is TGTGCCAGCAGTACTCAGGGTTTTCAGAACACTGAAGCTTTCTTT.